This TCR beta chain appears in the sequencing data of a study of T cell changes during pregnancy in multiple sclerosis. Using immunoSEQ multiplex PCR, the repertoire was profiled, and TCRdb retains in-frame clones only, with some absent. Counted here are 20,000 to 30,000 clones, about 92% occurring once; the ten biggest clones make up 9% to 9.5%. The V end lost 1 base, the J end lost 4 bases, and 10 bases lay between the germline ends. The CDR3 sequence is 14 residues long. The V gene's germline CDR1 is LGHNA and CDR2 YNFKEQ. The sample here was CD8+ T cells from peripheral blood mononuclear cells, taken in the third trimester of pregnancy. The rearrangement links TRBV4-2 to TRBJ1-1; D is uncertain. The source is a female donor in good health, enrolled as a control in a pregnancy study. The CDR3 coding sequence is TGTGCCAGCAGCCAAGGGCAGAGGGCCACTGAAGCTTTCTTT. Translating gives CASSQGQRATEAFF.